The clone carrying this T cell receptor beta chain showed up just a few times. The antigen is undetermined. This sample was taken from a study of blood T cells in healthy people across ages. Study-level results: Fewer expanded clones and more diversity marked long-lived versus aged donors.

Combining a sample-barcoded 5' primer with a J-beta primer mix, a second PCR ran for 7 to 11 cycles. Each cDNA was tagged by a template-switch adaptor containing 12 random nucleotides. TCRdb redid the calling of the 5' RACE reads with MiXCR, one entry per CDR3 protein. The data show 1.5 million to 2 million distinct CDR3 sequences, about 39% seen once. Germline V gives CDR1 SGDLS, CDR2 YYNGEE. V was trimmed by 4 bases and J by 8 bases, leaving 18 bases between them. This CDR3 has 14 amino acids. V is TRBV9 and J is TRBJ1-2; TRBD1 is a possible D gene (6 bases). The receptor was derived from a human donor in good health. Sequencing used blood. The DNA for the CDR3 is TGTGCCAGCAGCCCTCAGGGGCTCCTGGAAGGCTACACCTTC. Translation gives CASSPQGLLEGYTF.